These T cell receptor beta chains were read from a single sample in a study of radiotherapy plus CTLA-4 blockade in lung cancer. Clones were sequenced by immunoSEQ multiplex PCR, and TCRdb holds only the in-frame ones, with some missing. The table includes about 95,000 clones, 75% to 85% detected once. The sequencing used peripheral blood, collected from a patient treated with radiotherapy plus ipilimumab. These receptors all stem from a human donor with non-small cell lung cancer who had a partial response to radiotherapy plus ipilimumab. Each CDR3 is given with its conserved first and last residue. D genes are given only for firm matches. The listing skips clone size in some rows; elsewhere it reads once, few, many or a size class.

CDR3 length: 13
J gene: TRBJ1-3
V gene: TRBV15
clone size: NA
D gene: NA
CDR3 DNA: TGTGCCACCAGCAGGGGCAGAGGAAACACCATATATTTT
CDR3 protein: CATSRGRGNTIYF

CDR3 length: 15
J gene: TRBJ1-4
V gene: TRBV9
clone size: NA
D gene: TRBD1
CDR3 DNA: TGTGCCAGCAGCGTAGCTGGGGGACAGTTTGAAAAACTGTTTTTT
CDR3 protein: CASSVAGGQFEKLFF

CDR3 length: 14
J gene: TRBJ1-5
V gene: TRBV27
clone size: NA
D gene: NA
CDR3 DNA: TGTGCCAGCAGTACCCAACAGGGCGGACAGCCCCAGCATTTT
CDR3 protein: CASSTQQGGQPQHF

CDR3 length: 13
J gene: TRBJ2-1
V gene: TRBV7-3
clone size: NA
D gene: NA
CDR3 DNA: TGTGCCAGCAGCTTAGACCGGAGGAGTGAGCAGTTCTTC
CDR3 protein: CASSLDRRSEQFF

CDR3 length: 15
J gene: TRBJ2-5
V gene: TRBV9
clone size: NA
D gene: NA
CDR3 DNA: TGTGCCAGCAGCGGGAACACAGGGTTCGGGGAGACCCAGTACTTC
CDR3 protein: CASSGNTGFGETQYF

CDR3 length: 13
J gene: TRBJ2-7
V gene: TRBV6-1
clone size: NA
D gene: NA
CDR3 DNA: TGTGCCAGCAACGAACGGGGTCCCTACGAGCAGTACTTC
CDR3 protein: CASNERGPYEQYF

CDR3 length: 14
J gene: TRBJ2-2
V gene: TRBV28
clone size: NA
D gene: TRBD2
CDR3 DNA: TGTGCCAGCAGCCTTAGCGGGAAGGACGGGGAGCTGTTTTTT
CDR3 protein: CASSLSGKDGELFF

CDR3 length: 14
J gene: TRBJ2-7
V gene: TRBV30
clone size: once
D gene: TRBD2
CDR3 DNA: TGTGCCTGGACGCTAGCGGGAGTCTCCCACGAGCAGTACTTC
CDR3 protein: CAWTLAGVSHEQYF

CDR3 length: 16
J gene: TRBJ2-2
V gene: TRBV7-3
clone size: NA
D gene: TRBD2
CDR3 DNA: TGTGCCAGCAGCTTAAACCCAGCGGGAGTCACCGGGGAGCTGTTTTTT
CDR3 protein: CASSLNPAGVTGELFF

CDR3 length: 16
J gene: TRBJ2-3
V gene: TRBV9
clone size: NA
D gene: TRBD2
CDR3 DNA: TGTGCCAGCAGCAAAGGACTAGCGGGAGGCACAGATACGCAGTATTTT
CDR3 protein: CASSKGLAGGTDTQYF

CDR3 length: 12
J gene: TRBJ1-5
V gene: TRBV5-6
clone size: NA
D gene: NA
CDR3 DNA: TGTGCCAGCAGCTTGGGGGAGCAGCCCCAGCATTTT
CDR3 protein: CASSLGEQPQHF

CDR3 length: 14
J gene: TRBJ1-1
V gene: TRBV7-8
clone size: NA
D gene: NA
CDR3 DNA: TGTGCCAGCAGCTTTATAACAGGGAACACTGAAGCTTTCTTT
CDR3 protein: CASSFITGNTEAFF

CDR3 length: 13
J gene: TRBJ1-1
V gene: TRBV19
clone size: NA
D gene: NA
CDR3 DNA: TGTGCCAGTAGTCGGGGGGGGCGGTACGAAGCTTTCTTT
CDR3 protein: CASSRGGRYEAFF